The clone carrying this T cell receptor (beta chain) occurred a few times. As yet, its antigen is unknown. The CDR3 covers 15 residues. V lost 5 bases to trimming and J lost 0 bases; unmatched junction nucleotides: 7. Per the germline V gene, CDR1 is DFQATT and CDR2 is SNEGSKA (reference sequence). The record originates from a study of CD8 T cells in ankylosing spondylitis. TCRdb re-analysed the 5' RACE reads in MiXCR, keeping a single row per CDR3 protein. The table records 200,000 to 250,000 distinct CDR3 sequences, roughly 26% of them present only once. The study's findings and limits: Reportedly, matched ankylosing spondylitis synovial fluid was significantly enriched for disease-linked clones. Typical of ankylosing spondylitis blood, it appeared, was a TCR beta motif of under 10 highly homologous variants.

This receptor was identified in a male donor with ankylosing spondylitis or in good health (not recorded which). Sequencing used blood, either unsorted or a sorted T cell fraction (not recorded which). V gene TRBV20-1 combines with J gene TRBJ2-5; 9 bases are shared with TRBD2. CDR3: CSAPPASGNQETQYF. The CDR3 DNA follows: TGCAGTGCTCCTCCGGCTAGCGGGAACCAAGAGACCCAGTACTTC.